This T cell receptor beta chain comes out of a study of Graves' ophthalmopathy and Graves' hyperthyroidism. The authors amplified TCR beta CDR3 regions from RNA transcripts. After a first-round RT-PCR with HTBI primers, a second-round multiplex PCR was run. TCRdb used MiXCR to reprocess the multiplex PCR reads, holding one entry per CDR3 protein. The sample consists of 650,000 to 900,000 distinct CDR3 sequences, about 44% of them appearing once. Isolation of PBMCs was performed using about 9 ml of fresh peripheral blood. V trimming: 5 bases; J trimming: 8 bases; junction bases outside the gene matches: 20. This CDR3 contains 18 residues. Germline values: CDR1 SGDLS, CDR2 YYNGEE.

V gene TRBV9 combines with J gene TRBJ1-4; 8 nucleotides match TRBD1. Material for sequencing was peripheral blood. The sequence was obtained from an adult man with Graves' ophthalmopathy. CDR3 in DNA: TGTGCCAGCAGTTTCATGGACAGGGCGGGGAGGGTGAAGGAAAAACTGTTTTTT. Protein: CASSFMDRAGRVKEKLFF.